One and the same sample provided the 8 T cell receptor beta chains below, sequenced in a study of shared clonotypes between healthy human individuals. Generated by immunoSEQ multiplex PCR, the TCRdb table keeps only in-frame clones and is missing some. The sample has over 950,000 clones; roughly 80% are singletons. The source material was memory CD4+ T cells from PBMCs. Indicated subset: CD45RA-negative fraction. These receptors were obtained from a man younger than 30 in good health. Some clones in this sample may be carry-over from other donors' samples.

The chain combines TRBV5-1 with TRBJ1-1; TRBD1 agrees at 9 bases. The CDR3 totals 13 residues. V shed 7 bases, J shed 0 bases, and the junction held 1 base outside the gene matches. CDR1 and CDR2 from the germline V gene are SGHRS and YFSETQ. The CDR3 bases are TGCGCCAGCTGGGACAGGGTGAACACTGAAGCTTTCTTT. It codes for CASWDRVNTEAFF.

V and J are TRBV6-6 and TRBJ1-1, with 8 bases matching TRBD1. The ends lost 6 bases at V and 4 bases at J; junction bases unmatched: 13. The CDR3 spans 16 residues. Looked up from germline, CDR1 is MNHNY and CDR2 is SVGAGI (reference sequence). The CDR3 DNA reads TGTGCCAGCAGCCGCCCGTATCTTACAGGGGGCACTGAAGCTTTCTTT. The encoded protein is CASSRPYLTGGTEAFF.

Remarks on this clone: Mismatch with germline at one junction end may stem from a read error. CDR3 DNA sequence: TGTGTCTGGCATAACAGGGGCTACGAGCAGTACTTC. This gives the protein CVWHNRGYEQYF. The chain uses TRBV30 and TRBJ2-7; 7 nucleotides align to TRBD1. Germline loops: CDR1 GTSNPN, CDR2 SVGIG (reference sequence). There are 12 residues in the CDR3.

The chain employs TRBV7-8 and TRBJ2-1, with 15 bases lining up with TRBD2. From germline, CDR1 is SGHVS and CDR2 FQNEAQ. The CDR3 length is 16 residues. Germline trimming cut 3 bases from V and 7 bases from J; bases unmatched to any gene: 4. The CDR3 loop is CASSLGLAGGENEQFF. The CDR3 DNA is TGTGCCAGCAGCTTGGGACTAGCGGGAGGAGAGAATGAGCAGTTCTTC.

This chain connects TRBV27 to TRBJ2-5; TRBD2 matches at 8 bases. V lost 4 bases and J lost 5; bases outside the gene matches: 12. This CDR3 comprises 16 residues. CDR1 is MNHEY, CDR2 SMNVEV, per germline (reference sequence). CDR3 amino acids: CASSSWTSTLGETQYF. For the CDR3, the DNA is TGTGCCAGCAGTTCATGGACTAGCACCCTTGGGGAGACCCAGTACTTC.

V gene TRBV6-5 combines with J gene TRBJ2-7; 13 bases agree with TRBD2. This CDR3 has 16 amino acids. Germline V gene lookup returns CDR1 MNHEY and CDR2 SVGAGI. V trimming: 2 bases; J trimming: 2 bases; junction bases outside the gene matches: 3. DNA for the CDR3: TGTGCCAGCAGTTACGGACTAGCGGGAGAGGCCTACGAGCAGTACTTC. Protein sequence: CASSYGLAGEAYEQYF.

This chain links TRBV27 with TRBJ2-3; D call uncertain. The CDR3 is 13 amino acids. Germline V gene lookup returns CDR1 MNHEY and CDR2 SMNVEV (reference sequence). V dropped 5 bases and J dropped 8 bases, with 14 bases sitting between them. The CDR3 DNA reads TGTGCCAGCAGTCCCTCATTGAGAGGTACGCAGTATTTT. Protein: CASSPSLRGTQYF.

This chain joins TRBV28 and TRBJ1-2, with 10 bases identical to TRBD1. The CDR3 sequence is 16 residues long. V trimming: 8 bases; J trimming: 4 bases; junction bases outside the gene matches: 13. Per the germline V gene, CDR1 is MDHEN and CDR2 is SYDVKM. The CDR3 region is CASDSGQGVIAYGYTF. As DNA, the CDR3 is TGTGCCAGCGACTCAGGACAGGGGGTGATAGCCTATGGCTACACCTTC.